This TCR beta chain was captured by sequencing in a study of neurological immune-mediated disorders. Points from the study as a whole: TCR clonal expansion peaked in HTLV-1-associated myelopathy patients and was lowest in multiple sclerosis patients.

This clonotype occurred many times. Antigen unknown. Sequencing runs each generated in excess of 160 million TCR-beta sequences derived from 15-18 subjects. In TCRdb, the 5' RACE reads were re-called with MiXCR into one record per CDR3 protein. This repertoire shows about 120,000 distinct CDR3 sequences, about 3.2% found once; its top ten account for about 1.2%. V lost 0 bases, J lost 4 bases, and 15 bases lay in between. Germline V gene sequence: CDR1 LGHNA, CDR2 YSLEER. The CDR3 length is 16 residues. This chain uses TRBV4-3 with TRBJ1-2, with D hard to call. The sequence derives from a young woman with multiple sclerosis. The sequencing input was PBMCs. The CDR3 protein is CASSQEGLEGSYGYTF. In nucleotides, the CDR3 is TGCGCCAGCAGCCAAGAAGGGCTCGAGGGAAGCTATGGCTACACCTTC.